The rows below give T cell receptor beta chains drawn from one sample of a study of regulatory T cells in long-lasting Graves disease. TCRdb re-called the multiplex PCR reads through MiXCR, storing one row per CDR3 protein. In the table there are approximately 360,000 distinct CDR3 sequences, approximately 23% of which are singletons. Sequencing was performed on peripheral blood mononuclear cells (PBMCs), taken when the disease was refractory, from a patient treated with antithyroid drugs. The receptors stem from a woman between 40 and 50 years old with Graves disease. Both conserved end residues are part of each CDR3. D genes are given only for firm matches. A clone size is listed for some rows: how often the clone was seen (once, few, many), or a class if it is expanded.

v_call	d_call	j_call	cdr3_length	clone_size	cdr3_nt	cdr3_aa
TRBV6-2/TRBV6-3	TRBD2	TRBJ2-5	13	few	TGTGCCAGCAGTTGGACTAGACGAGAGACCCAGTACTTC	CASSWTRRETQYF
TRBV9	.	TRBJ1-1	16	.	TGTGCCAGCAGCGAGGGGCCGGCGTTTTTTGGCACTGAAGCTTTCTTT	CASSEGPAFFGTEAFF
TRBV5-8	TRBD2	TRBJ2-1	17	.	TGTGCCAGCAGCTTGGAAACCTCTAGCGGGAGCGGGTATGAGCAGTTCTTC	CASSLETSSGSGYEQFF
TRBV2	TRBD2	TRBJ2-3	15	once	TGTGCCAGCAGTGAAGGGACTAGTTCCACAGATACGCAGTATTTT	CASSEGTSSTDTQYF
TRBV5-1	TRBD1	TRBJ1-1	14	.	TGCGCCAGCAGAACTCAGACAGGGCTCACTGAAGCTTTCTTT	CASRTQTGLTEAFF
TRBV5-6	.	TRBJ1-5	14	few	TGTGCCAGCAGCTTGGAAGGACGGGAAAAGCCCCAGCATTTT	CASSLEGREKPQHF
TRBV2	.	TRBJ2-2	14	many	TGTGCCAGCAGTGGACCAGGGAACACCGGGGAGCTGTTTTTT	CASSGPGNTGELFF
TRBV10-2	.	TRBJ2-7	14	few	TGCGCCAGCTCGGGGACCCACGTCTCCTACGAGCAGTACTTC	CASSGTHVSYEQYF
TRBV28	TRBD1	TRBJ2-2	19	many	TGTGCCAGCAGTCTCACCTTTTTCGGGACAGGTATCCTTGGAGGGGAGCTGTTTTTT	CASSLTFFGTGILGGELFF
TRBV5-1	.	TRBJ1-1	13	few	TGCGCCAGCAGCCGTATGGGAAACCCTGAAGCTTTCTTT	CASSRMGNPEAFF
TRBV20-1	TRBD2	TRBJ2-2	16	few	TGCAGTGCCCAGAAGCGGGAGGGCCTGAGGACCGGGGAGCTGTTTTTT	CSAQKREGLRTGELFF
TRBV7-9	.	TRBJ2-7	15	few	TGTGCCAGCACTTCCGACCGGCTAAATGGCTACGAGCAGTACTTC	CASTSDRLNGYEQYF
TRBV28	TRBD1	TRBJ2-5	14	many	TGTGCCAGCAGCGTCCAGGGGGCGAAAGAGACCCAGTACTTC	CASSVQGAKETQYF
TRBV6-1	.	TRBJ2-2	12	many	TGTGCCAGCAGTCACAGCGGTGGGGAGCTGTTTTTT	CASSHSGGELFF